The clone carrying this T cell receptor beta chain was detected only a few times. Its antigen is undetermined. Germline and junction disagree at one end, which may indicate a read error. The data were taken from a study of T cells in Graves' hyperthyroidism and ophthalmopathy. From RNA transcripts, TCR beta CDR3 regions were amplified. The TCR CDR3 was amplified in a first-round RT-PCR using the HTBI primer set. One entry per CDR3 protein results from TCRdb running MiXCR on the multiplex PCR reads. Counted here are fewer than 350,000 distinct CDR3 sequences, about 14% occurring once; the ten biggest clones make up roughly 7.5%. In patients aged 18 to 65, hyperthyroidism was newly diagnosed, with duration under 2 months. Germline V CDR1 and CDR2: SEHNR, FQNEAQ (reference sequence). This CDR3 is built from 14 residues. Study-level findings and limits: Using 13 V-J features, a model discriminated ophthalmopathy from stable hyperthyroidism.

V gene TRBV7-9 combines with J gene TRBJ2-1; possible D gene TRBD2, 5 bases. This receptor was identified in a woman in her 30s with Graves' hyperthyroidism that later progressed to Graves' ophthalmopathy. Sequenced material: blood. CDR3 residues: CASSLADYYSEQFF. The CDR3 DNA reads as TGTGCCAGCAGCTTAGCAGACTACTACAGTGAGCAGTTCTTC.